Listed here are 8 T cell receptor beta chains from one sample, sequenced in a study of cytomegalovirus exposure and HLA in healthy donors. Primers: 60 Vbeta forward and 13 Jbeta reverse. Method: immunoSEQ multiplex PCR; TCRdb's copy keeps in-frame clones and lacks some. The table includes approximately 170,000 clones, 65% to 85% detected once. Sequenced material: PBMCs. These receptors came from a boy between 2 and 10 years old in good health and CMV-seronegative.

This chain joins TRBV2 and TRBJ1-6; 8 positions agree with TRBD1. V lost 5 bases, J lost 7 bases, and 7 bases stayed unmatched. Germline lookup yields CDR1 SNHLY and CDR2 FYNNEI. This CDR3 region has 15 residues. For the CDR3, the DNA is TGTGCCAGCAGTAAGGACAGGGTTCGCAATTCACCCCTCCACTTT. It specifies CASSKDRVRNSPLHF.

The V gene is TRBV6-5, the J gene TRBJ1-4, with TRBD1 identical over 9 bases. Germline CDR1 MNHEY, CDR2 SVGAGI. The length of the CDR3 is 14 residues. The J segment lost 8 bases and the V segment lost 4 bases, leaving 5 bases of the junction unmatched. In DNA, the CDR3 is TGTGCCAGCAGTTCACAGGGGGCACGAGAAAAACTGTTTTTT. This codes for CASSSQGAREKLFF.

The chain uses TRBV10-3 and TRBJ2-3, with D hard to call. The CDR3 is 15 residues long. Per germline, CDR1 ENHRY and CDR2 SYGVKD. The V end was cut by 3 bases, the J end by 0 bases, with 10 bases between. CDR3 DNA sequence: TGTGCCATCAGTGACTCGCAGGATAGCACAGATACGCAGTATTTT. It yields the protein CAISDSQDSTDTQYF.

The chain joins TRBV4-1 to TRBJ1-5, with D perhaps TRBD1 (6 bases). The germline gives CDR1 MGHRA, CDR2 YSYEKL. The V gene lost 0 bases and the J gene lost 6 bases, with 18 bases spanning the gap. The length of the CDR3 is 17 residues. In nucleotides, the CDR3 is TGCGCCAGCAGCCAAGATATTGGGGGCGCTTCTAGTCAGCCCCAGCATTTT. Protein: CASSQDIGGASSQPQHF.

J is TRBJ1-4 and V is TRBV11-2; D is possibly TRBD1 (6 bases). Deletions cut 3 bases from V and 8 bases from J, with 13 bases between. From germline, CDR1 is SGHAT and CDR2 FQNNGV. The CDR3 spans 14 residues. CDR3 sequence reads: CASSFGRGGEKLFF. The CDR3 DNA follows: TGTGCCAGCAGCTTTGGTAGGGGGGGAGAAAAACTGTTTTTT.

The chain couples TRBV11-3 to TRBJ2-2; possibly TRBD1 for D (5 bases). The CDR3 sequence is 15 residues long. Germline V gene lookup returns CDR1 SGHNT and CDR2 YENEEA. V gave up 0 bases and J gave up 3 bases, with 8 bases separating them. The CDR3 spells CASSLDRDHTGELFF. In DNA, the CDR3 is TGTGCCAGCAGCTTAGACAGGGATCACACCGGGGAGCTGTTTTTT.

The gene calls are TRBV21-1 and TRBJ1-5. TRBV21-1 is classified as a pseudogene. The CDR3 extends over 15 amino acids. The CDR3 loop reads CASSSIRGEGQPQHF. CDR3 bases: TGTGCCAGCAGCTCGATCAGAGGGGAGGGCCAGCCCCAGCATTTT.

The J gene is TRBJ1-1, the V gene TRBV7-8, with 7 bases matching TRBD1. The CDR3 is 14 amino acids. V lost 5 bases and J lost 1; bases outside the gene matches: 4. Germline loops: CDR1 SGHVS, CDR2 FQNEAQ. In DNA form, the CDR3 reads TGTGCCAGCAGCCGGACAGGACAGAACACTGAAGCTTTCTTT. Translating it yields CASSRTGQNTEAFF. Together with reference TRBV7-8 and TRBJ1-1, the CDR3 gives the full variable domain: GAGVSQSPRYKVAKRGQDVALRCDPISGHVSLFWYQQALGQGPEFLTYFQNEAQLDKSGLPSDRFFAERPEGSVSTLKIQRTQQEDSAVYLCASSRTGQNTEAFFGQGTRLTVV.